These 4 T cell receptor beta chains were sequenced from one sample in a study of radiotherapy plus CTLA-4 blockade in lung cancer. Profiled with immunoSEQ multiplex PCR; TCRdb holds only in-frame clones, not every one. The data contain around 100,000 clones, 81% of them singletons. The source was peripheral blood, collected from a patient treated with radiotherapy plus ipilimumab. The receptors derive from a human donor with non-small cell lung cancer that progressed on radiotherapy plus ipilimumab. Some clones in this sample may be carry-over from other donors' samples.

This clone came up a few times. It is unclear where the CDR3 begins or ends on the DNA, so no DNA is shown, and the CDR3 is as TCRdb lists it. The chain is built from TRBV7-2 and TRBJ2-7; the table assigns TRBD1, which was not confirmed against the DNA. The germline V gene encodes CDR1 SGHTA and CDR2 FQGNSA. Including both end residues, the CDR3 is 13 amino acids long. CDR3 protein: CASSPVGQGTWYF.

This chain connects TRBV10-2 to TRBJ1-1, with a possible D match to TRBD1 (5 bases). The CDR3 runs 13 residues. The V gene lost 4 bases and the J gene lost 1 base, with 7 bases spanning the gap. Germline CDR1 and CDR2: WSHSY and SAAADI. The CDR3 nucleotides read TGCGCCAGCAGTGTCAGGGAGAACACTGAAGCTTTCTTT. It yields the protein CASSVRENTEAFF.

The chain combines TRBV6-5 with TRBJ1-1; tentative D call: TRBD1 (6 bases). The CDR3 loop spans 15 amino acids. CDR1 is MNHEY and CDR2 is SVGAGI in the germline V gene. Trimming pared 3 bases from V and 1 base from J, leaving 12 bases between. CDR3 sequence (DNA): TGTGCCAGCAGTTATCCCACAGGGAGGAACACTGAAGCTTTCTTT. Protein sequence: CASSYPTGRNTEAFF.

The gene calls are TRBV29-1 and TRBJ1-1; 10 bases are shared with TRBD1. Germline loops: CDR1 SQVTM, CDR2 ANQGSEA. V was clipped by 6 bases and J by 5 bases; unmatched bases: 3. CDR3 length: 12 residues. The CDR3 reads CSVVDRGTEAFF. CDR3 sequence (DNA): TGCAGCGTCGTGGACAGGGGGACTGAAGCTTTCTTT.